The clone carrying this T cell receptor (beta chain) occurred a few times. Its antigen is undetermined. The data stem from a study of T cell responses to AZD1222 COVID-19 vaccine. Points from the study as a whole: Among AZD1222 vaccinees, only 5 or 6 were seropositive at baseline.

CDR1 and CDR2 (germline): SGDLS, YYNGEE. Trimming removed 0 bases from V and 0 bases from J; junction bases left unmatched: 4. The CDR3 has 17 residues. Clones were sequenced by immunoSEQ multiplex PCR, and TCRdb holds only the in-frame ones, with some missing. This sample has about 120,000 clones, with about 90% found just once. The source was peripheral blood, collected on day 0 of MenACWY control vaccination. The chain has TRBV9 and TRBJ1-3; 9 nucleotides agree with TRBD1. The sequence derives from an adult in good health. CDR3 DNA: TGTGCCAGCAGCGTAGGAGGGACAGGGCCCTCTGGAAACACCATATATTTT. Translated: CASSVGGTGPSGNTIYF.